This T cell receptor (beta chain) was found in a study of glioma-infiltrating T cells after dendritic cell vaccination. Study details: Glioblastoma patients came from Phase I and II dendritic cell vaccination trials. Monocyte-derived dendritic cells, cultured 7 to 8 days with IL-4 and GM-CSF, were pulsed with autologous tumor lysate. Overall study results and limits: Only a small number of patients had complete blood and tumor samples.

To note about this clone: The antigen is not known.

TCRdb's table, derived via immunoSEQ multiplex PCR, lists solely in-frame clones and lacks some. The sample consists of roughly 85,000 clones, roughly 85% of them appearing once. The germline gives CDR1 SGDLS, CDR2 YYNGEE. The CDR3 consists of 15 residues. The V and J ends lost 4 bases and 4 bases, in that order; junction bases with no gene match: 8. Time point defined: after dendritic cell vaccination, including at tumor progression/relapse. PBMC sampling occurred before vaccination, two weeks after the third dose, and at progression. This clonotype was obtained from a human donor with glioblastoma. This chain joins TRBV9 and TRBJ2-5; 9 bases line up with TRBD1. Sample: blood, taken after dendritic cell vaccination. The CDR3 spells CASSPGTGFGETQYF. CDR3 nucleotides: TGTGCCAGCAGCCCTGGGACAGGGTTTGGAGAGACCCAGTACTTC.